This T cell receptor beta chain emerged from a study of T-cell memory formation after mild COVID-19 (dated by TCRdb to about 2021). Regarding the research as a whole: TCR sequence clusters from the two donors were largely donor specific. Longitudinal TCRalpha and TCRbeta repertoire sequencing tracked T-cell clones expanding and contracting after mild COVID-19 in two donors. The cohort was made up of two young adult volunteers, one female and one male, who were previously healthy. What the work shows at the level of the full study, not this receptor alone: Some responding clones were found in pre-infection memory, which suggests that pre-existing cross-reactive memory T cells took part in the SARS-CoV-2 response. The study covered only a couple of mild cases, and larger cohorts including severe cases with pre-infection samples were considered necessary. Contracting CD4+ clones were located mainly in the CM and EM memory subsets, whereas CD8+ clones were found to be enriched in EMRA. From day 15 to 85, contracting clones showed balanced CD4/CD8 phenotypes, whereas a second wave of clones that expanded from day 15 to 37 leaned towards CD4+. SARS-CoV-2 specificity was not confirmed for the second-wave clones peaking on day 37.

TCRdb names Illumina NovaSeq 6000 as the instrument used. cDNA libraries for TCRalpha and TCRbeta were prepared by 5'RACE using constant-segment primers, with sample barcodes and unique molecular identifiers added. Trizol reagent was used to extract RNA from every sample. The libraries were amplified in two PCR steps, and the second step added a second sample barcode and Illumina TruSeq adapters. The libraries were sequenced on an Illumina NovaSeq using 2 x 150 bp paired-end reads. Per the authors' processing: Reads were demultiplexed and collapsed into UMI-guided consensus sequences with migec v1.2.7. Using mixcr v2.1.11, the UMI consensuses were aligned to TRA and TRB V and J templates and assembled into clonotypes. Expanded or contracted clonotypes were those called significant by both edgeR and NoisET, with noise models trained on biological replicates. For edgeR calls, the thresholds were a false discovery rate-adjusted p below 0.01 and a log2 fold-change of 1. As an exploratory analysis of dynamics, max-normalized trajectories of the 1000 most abundant clonotypes were examined with PCA combined with hierarchical clustering. The CD4 or CD8 phenotype of responding clones was assigned using the separately sequenced CD4+ and CD8+ repertoires. The raw public reads went through TCRdb reprocessing: fastp at Q25, MiXCR clone calling, in-frame beta chains kept. Here each entry gathers all rows of one CDR3 protein and keeps the most common genes and DNA. The authors' filters were not applied to this entry. The sample data list about 100,000 distinct CDR3 sequences, and 8.5% to 14% of these were observed just once. Roughly two fifths of the sample comes from the top ten.

The germline V gene specifies MGHRA as CDR1 and YSYEKL as CDR2. The CDR3 numbers 15 residues from cysteine through phenylalanine. Just the 45-base CDR3 DNA is kept, in frame starting at base 1. At the junction V is shortened by 3 bases and J by 5 bases; bases outside the gene matches: 3. This clonotype was counted only a few times. It lacks a known antigen. No base quality information exists; no much larger clone differs at one position. Ficoll-Paque density gradient centrifugation was the method used to isolate PBMCs. Material for sequencing was PBMCs or a T cell subset sorted from them (not recorded which). The TCR sequence derives from a man between 18 and 35 years old who had mild COVID-19 (a few samples of this study predate the infection). The sample titles of this study are shuffled in the database, so cell type and time point are left out; the donor was told from shared clones. This sequence uses TRBV4-1 and TRBJ2-4, with 11 bases aligning to TRBD2. This receptor has the CDR3 CASSQILAGENIQYF. The sequenced DNA is TGCGCCAGCAGCCAGATACTAGCGGGGGAAAACATTCAGTACTTC.